Listed below are T cell receptor beta chains from one sample, sequenced in a study of T cells after posttransplantation cyclophosphamide. The method was immunoSEQ multiplex PCR; TCRdb's version includes in-frame clones alone and lacks a portion of them. The sample has about 37,000 clones, none seen only once. Sequenced material: PBMCs. The receptor source for this set is a man under 40 in good health and a related stem cell transplant donor. The CDR3 runs from the conserved cysteine through the conserved F or W. D genes are given only for firm matches. For some rows the clone size is stated as once, few or many, or as a class when expanded; others skip it.

clone size: many
J gene: TRBJ1-4
V gene: TRBV10-2
D gene: -
CDR3 protein: CASSFDSGGGEKLFF
CDR3 DNA: TGCGCCAGCAGCTTCGACTCGGGGGGAGGTGAAAAACTGTTTTTT

clone size: many
J gene: TRBJ1-5
V gene: TRBV27
D gene: -
CDR3 protein: CASGAPSNQPQHF
CDR3 DNA: TGTGCCAGTGGGGCCCCCAGCAATCAGCCCCAGCATTTT

clone size: -
J gene: TRBJ2-6
V gene: TRBV5-1
D gene: -
CDR3 protein: CASSLWGSEGAGANVLTF
CDR3 DNA: TGCGCCAGCAGCTTGTGGGGCTCAGAGGGTGCTGGGGCCAACGTCCTGACTTTC

clone size: many
J gene: TRBJ1-6
V gene: TRBV5-1
D gene: TRBD1
CDR3 protein: CASSFGTDSPLHF
CDR3 DNA: TGCGCCAGCAGCTTTGGGACAGATTCACCCCTCCACTTT

clone size: many
J gene: TRBJ1-2
V gene: TRBV12-3/TRBV12-4
D gene: -
CDR3 protein: CASSPPGISYGYTF
CDR3 DNA: TGTGCCAGCAGCCCCCCAGGGATATCTTACGGCTACACCTTC

clone size: many
J gene: TRBJ1-2
V gene: TRBV10-2
D gene: -
CDR3 protein: CASSSGTQGYTF
CDR3 DNA: TGCGCCAGCAGTTCAGGGACTCAGGGCTACACCTTC

clone size: few
J gene: TRBJ1-2
V gene: TRBV7-2
D gene: TRBD1
CDR3 protein: CASSPGTEGGYTF
CDR3 DNA: TGTGCCAGCAGCCCAGGGACAGAGGGGGGCTACACCTTC

clone size: many
J gene: TRBJ2-1
V gene: TRBV2
D gene: TRBD1
CDR3 protein: CASMGQGANNEQFF
CDR3 DNA: TGTGCCAGCATGGGACAGGGGGCGAATAATGAGCAGTTCTTC

clone size: -
J gene: TRBJ2-5
V gene: TRBV11-2
D gene: -
CDR3 protein: CASSLNRNRATETQYF
CDR3 DNA: TGTGCCAGCAGCTTAAATCGTAACAGGGCAACAGAGACCCAGTACTTC

clone size: many
J gene: TRBJ2-3
V gene: TRBV2
D gene: -
CDR3 protein: CASSDVRTDTQYF
CDR3 DNA: TGTGCCAGCAGTGATGTGAGGACAGATACGCAGTATTTT

clone size: many
J gene: TRBJ2-7
V gene: TRBV7-2
D gene: -
CDR3 protein: CASPTYEQYF
CDR3 DNA: TGTGCCAGCCCAACCTACGAGCAGTACTTC

clone size: many
J gene: TRBJ2-7
V gene: TRBV7-9
D gene: TRBD1
CDR3 protein: CASSNGTAASYEQYF
CDR3 DNA: TGTGCCAGCAGCAATGGGACAGCGGCCTCCTACGAGCAGTACTTC

clone size: many
J gene: TRBJ1-2
V gene: TRBV6-5
D gene: -
CDR3 protein: CASRGQAYGYTF
CDR3 DNA: TGTGCCAGCAGAGGGCAGGCCTATGGCTACACCTTC

clone size: many
J gene: TRBJ1-1
V gene: TRBV7-3
D gene: -
CDR3 protein: CASSLRGSGTEAFF
CDR3 DNA: TGTGCCAGCAGCTTACGGGGGAGCGGCACTGAAGCTTTCTTT

clone size: many
J gene: TRBJ2-5
V gene: TRBV6-5
D gene: TRBD1
CDR3 protein: CASSWQGAGETQYF
CDR3 DNA: TGTGCCAGCAGTTGGCAGGGGGCAGGGGAGACCCAGTACTTC

clone size: many
J gene: TRBJ2-7
V gene: TRBV6-5
D gene: -
CDR3 protein: CASGPTDSSYEQYF
CDR3 DNA: TGTGCCAGCGGCCCGACAGACTCAAGCTACGAGCAGTACTTC

clone size: many
J gene: TRBJ2-1
V gene: TRBV5-4
D gene: TRBD2
CDR3 protein: CASSLGPSGGENEQFF
CDR3 DNA: TGTGCCAGCAGCTTGGGTCCCAGCGGGGGGGAAAATGAGCAGTTCTTC

clone size: many
J gene: TRBJ2-7
V gene: TRBV2
D gene: TRBD1
CDR3 protein: CASSQDRAAYEQYF
CDR3 DNA: TGTGCCAGCAGCCAGGACAGGGCTGCCTACGAGCAGTACTTC